The rows below give T cell receptor beta chains drawn from one sample of a study of T cell repertoires in cytomegalovirus infection. Their antigen targets remain unknown. Via MiXCR, TCRdb re-called the reads, giving one row per CDR3 protein. The repertoire holds 640,000 or so distinct CDR3 sequences, with approximately 33% as singletons. Sequences were derived from cultured PBMCs, sampled from culture after CMV antigen stimulation. The source is a human donor in good health (CMV status not recorded). Some clones in this sample may be carry-over from other donors' samples. CDR3s leave out the opening cysteine and the closing phenylalanine or tryptophan.

CDR3 protein: ASSGARTFGRSYNEQF; V gene: TRBV12-3/TRBV12-4
CDR3 protein: ASSSPGGGNQPQH; V gene: TRBV6-6
CDR3 protein: ASSQLAGPGEQF; V gene: TRBV4-1
CDR3 protein: ASSFYRSEPQH; V gene: TRBV5-5
CDR3 protein: ASSLGLTGGYEQY; V gene: TRBV7-2
CDR3 protein: SASRTGDRRLF; V gene: TRBV20-1
CDR3 protein: SVQPNRADTQY; V gene: TRBV29-1
CDR3 protein: ASTPFRGFPSQQY; V gene: TRBV7-2
CDR3 protein: ASSYSGTDRQPQH; V gene: TRBV6-5
CDR3 protein: ASSAWTGALQETQY; V gene: TRBV6-1
CDR3 protein: ASSYPPRAGELF; V gene: TRBV6-2/TRBV6-3
CDR3 protein: ASSPWTLGNEQY; V gene: TRBV12-3/TRBV12-4
CDR3 protein: SASGSAPYEQY; V gene: TRBV20-1
CDR3 protein: ASSTGTELF; V gene: TRBV6-1
CDR3 protein: SVETTWVGQGGYT; V gene: TRBV29-1
CDR3 protein: ASSAGLGYGYT; V gene: TRBV11-2
CDR3 protein: SAIGLASDTQY; V gene: TRBV20-1
CDR3 protein: ASSLVGASGNTIY; V gene: TRBV7-2
CDR3 protein: ASSLSPAYGQY; V gene: TRBV12-3/TRBV12-4
CDR3 protein: ASSQLNTEAF; V gene: TRBV12-3/TRBV12-4
CDR3 protein: ASSLVAGTSGSYEQY; V gene: TRBV7-6
CDR3 protein: ASSSTTPGQGGGYT; V gene: TRBV7-4
CDR3 protein: ASRSAGGTAGTKAYNEQF; V gene: TRBV28
CDR3 protein: ASIPIAGEQETQY; V gene: TRBV7-8
CDR3 protein: ASSLLTPTGSKGYT; V gene: TRBV27
CDR3 protein: ASILGGSYNSPLH; V gene: TRBV28
CDR3 protein: ASSQVPGSGANVLT; V gene: TRBV4-1
CDR3 protein: SVTTGDTYEQY; V gene: TRBV20-1
CDR3 protein: ASSQLGRGPGEKLF; V gene: TRBV4-1
CDR3 protein: ASSLQDTFYT; V gene: TRBV7-9
CDR3 protein: ASHRAPNEKLF; V gene: TRBV6-6
CDR3 protein: ASSQVGRSVRDTQY; V gene: TRBV4-3
CDR3 protein: ASSSGGSDSPLH; V gene: TRBV12-3/TRBV12-4
CDR3 protein: ASSFAGGGTGELF; V gene: TRBV7-4
CDR3 protein: ASSPWTYEAF; V gene: TRBV7-6
CDR3 protein: ASSQDPTGGYEQY; V gene: TRBV4-3
CDR3 protein: ASIQRDNYNEQF; V gene: TRBV12-3/TRBV12-4
CDR3 protein: ASSLLVRSSGANVLT; V gene: TRBV7-2
CDR3 protein: SASIGTYNEQF; V gene: TRBV20-1
CDR3 protein: ASSPRTGIQGNIQY; V gene: TRBV11-2
CDR3 protein: ATSRDYGGGPRETQY; V gene: TRBV15
CDR3 protein: ASSGRARTNYGYT; V gene: TRBV6-1
CDR3 protein: DSSFTVQPEAF; V gene: TRBV7-9
CDR3 protein: ASSQDEADGFYEQY; V gene: TRBV4-3